This T cell receptor (beta chain) comes out of a study of CD8+ T cells in alopecia areata. Study details: Those patients who were treated received oral tofacitinib, which was given at 5 to 10 mg twice daily for moderate-to-severe alopecia areata.

V lost 7 bases and J lost 1; bases outside the gene matches: 5. The V gene's germline CDR1 is SGDLS and CDR2 YYNGEE. The CDR3 contains 14 residues. Stated treatment: oral pan-JAK inhibitor, 5-10 mg twice daily. This clone occurred a few times. RNA was isolated and reverse transcribed to cDNA, the sequencing template. Libraries were prepared by immunoSEQ multiplex PCR; TCRdb keeps only in-frame clonotypes and omits some of them. The top ten clones hold over 0.85% of a sample with around 150,000 clones, around 71% of them seen once. This specimen consisted of CD4+ T cells sorted from blood, obtained at week 4, from a patient treated with tofacitinib. The V and J genes are TRBV9 and TRBJ2-5; 9 nucleotides align to TRBD2. The sequence derives from a human donor with alopecia areata. The CDR3 reads CASSSSGAQETQYF. CDR3 sequence (DNA): TGTGCCAGCTCCTCTAGCGGGGCCCAAGAGACCCAGTACTTC.